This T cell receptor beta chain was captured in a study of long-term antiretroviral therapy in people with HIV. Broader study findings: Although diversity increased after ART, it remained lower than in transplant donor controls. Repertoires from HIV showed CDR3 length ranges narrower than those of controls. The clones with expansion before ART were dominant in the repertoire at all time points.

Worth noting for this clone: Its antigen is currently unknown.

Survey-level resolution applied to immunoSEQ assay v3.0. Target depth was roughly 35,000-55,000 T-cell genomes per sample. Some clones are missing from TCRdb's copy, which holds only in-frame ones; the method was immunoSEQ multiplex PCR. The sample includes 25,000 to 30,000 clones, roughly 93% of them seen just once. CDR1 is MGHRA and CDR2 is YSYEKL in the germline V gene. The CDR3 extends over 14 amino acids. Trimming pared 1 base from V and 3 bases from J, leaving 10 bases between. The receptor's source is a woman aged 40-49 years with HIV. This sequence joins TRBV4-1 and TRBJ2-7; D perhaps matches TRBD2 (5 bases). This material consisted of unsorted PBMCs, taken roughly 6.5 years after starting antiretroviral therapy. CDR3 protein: CASSQGPGNYEQYF. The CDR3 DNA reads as TGCGCCAGCAGCCAAGGACCGGGGAACTACGAGCAGTACTTC.